Listed below are T cell receptor beta chains from one sample, sequenced in a study of blood T cell repertoires in COVID-19. TCRdb's copy holds only in-frame clones and misses some; the assay was immunoSEQ multiplex PCR. The data contain roughly 280,000 clones, about 85% of them seen just once; the ten biggest clones take up about 2.2%. Sequences were obtained from peripheral blood. Receptors originate from a woman in her forties or fifties who had recovered from COVID-19. The CDR3 runs from the conserved cysteine through the conserved F or W. Fields, in order: J gene, V gene, CDR3 protein.

j_call: TRBJ2-5
v_call: TRBV10-3
cdr3_aa: CAISNSPTVETQYF

j_call: TRBJ1-2
v_call: TRBV13
cdr3_aa: CASSQTGQGGGYTF

j_call: TRBJ1-2
v_call: TRBV5-6
cdr3_aa: CASSVGPTSTF

j_call: TRBJ2-3
v_call: TRBV18
cdr3_aa: CASSPRDRGRTDTQYF

j_call: TRBJ2-2
v_call: TRBV19
cdr3_aa: CASSPPSGGWGGELFF

j_call: TRBJ1-3
v_call: TRBV5-1
cdr3_aa: CASSGLLGNTIYF

j_call: TRBJ2-3
v_call: TRBV18
cdr3_aa: CASSPLGLHTDTQYF

j_call: TRBJ1-2
v_call: TRBV30
cdr3_aa: CAWKDRGTNYGYTF

j_call: TRBJ1-5
v_call: TRBV6-2/TRBV6-3
cdr3_aa: CASSLGGRAVLQPQHF

j_call: TRBJ1-2
v_call: TRBV5-1
cdr3_aa: CASSLTGPGKGYTF

j_call: TRBJ2-2
v_call: TRBV2
cdr3_aa: CASRETGTGELFF

j_call: TRBJ2-6
v_call: TRBV5-4
cdr3_aa: CASNDRGPSGANVLTF

j_call: TRBJ1-1
v_call: TRBV27
cdr3_aa: CASRQGSTEAFF

j_call: TRBJ2-3
v_call: TRBV29-1
cdr3_aa: CSVGGRAGGIADTQYF

j_call: TRBJ2-7
v_call: TRBV2
cdr3_aa: CASIPRDRGYEQYF

j_call: TRBJ1-3
v_call: TRBV6-5
cdr3_aa: CASSYSSRGNTIYF

j_call: TRBJ2-1
v_call: TRBV29-1
cdr3_aa: CSVEGQGLFEQFF

j_call: TRBJ2-2
v_call: TRBV11-2
cdr3_aa: CASSRGLAGNTGELFF

j_call: TRBJ2-7
v_call: TRBV5-1
cdr3_aa: CASSRGQSYEQYF

j_call: TRBJ1-5
v_call: TRBV29-1
cdr3_aa: CSVEGYRTAASNQPQHF

j_call: TRBJ1-2
v_call: TRBV7-9
cdr3_aa: CASSSGEGNGYTF

j_call: TRBJ2-7
v_call: TRBV7-9
cdr3_aa: CASSRGASYHEQYF

j_call: TRBJ1-2
v_call: TRBV7-2
cdr3_aa: CASSRPTRGNYGYTF

j_call: TRBJ2-1
v_call: TRBV25-1
cdr3_aa: CASSEQGQGPNNEQFF

j_call: TRBJ2-7
v_call: TRBV11-2
cdr3_aa: CASSLGLGRQYEQYF

j_call: TRBJ1-1
v_call: TRBV7-9
cdr3_aa: CASSPEGGAFF

j_call: TRBJ1-1
v_call: TRBV18
cdr3_aa: CASSFGGVMNTEAFF

j_call: TRBJ2-1
v_call: TRBV7-3
cdr3_aa: CASSLAPGTSYNEQFF